These 13 T cell receptor beta chains were sequenced from one sample in a study of T cells in localized non-small cell lung cancer. Data came from immunoSEQ multiplex PCR; TCRdb stores just in-frame clones and leaves some out. The repertoire has some 39,000 clones, about four fifths of them found once; the top ten carry 30% to 40%. This sample comprised PBMCs, obtained before any cancer treatment. These receptors came from a woman between 40 and 69 years old with stage II squamous cell lung carcinoma.

The V gene is TRBV10-3, the J gene TRBJ1-1; D is perhaps TRBD1 (5 bases). This CDR3 is built from 13 residues. The germline CDR1 and CDR2 sequences are ENHRY and SYGVKD. V was shortened by 3 bases and J by 11 bases, with 16 bases between the two germline ends. The CDR3 DNA reads TGTGCCATCAGTGAACCCCCTCAGGGTTTGGCTTTCTTT. It codes for CAISEPPQGLAFF.

V is TRBV6-5 and J is TRBJ1-5; no clear D gene. V was pared by 4 bases and J by 2 bases, with 9 bases between. Per the germline V gene, CDR1 is MNHEY and CDR2 is SVGAGI. The CDR3 has 14 amino acids. DNA of the CDR3: TGTGCCAGCAGTTTCGGACGGGGCAATCAGCCCCAGCATTTT. Translating it yields CASSFGRGNQPQHF.

The chain couples TRBV18 to TRBJ1-1; tentatively, D is TRBD1 (5 bases). This CDR3 region has 13 residues. Germline CDR1 KGHSH, CDR2 LQKENI. Trimming removed 4 bases at V and 3 bases at J, with 9 bases between. CDR3 in amino acids: CASSRGGDTEAFF. CDR3 DNA sequence: TGTGCCAGCTCACGGGGAGGGGACACTGAAGCTTTCTTT.

V and J are TRBV2 and TRBJ1-1; tentatively, D is TRBD1 (5 bases). CDR3 size: 13 residues. CDR1 and CDR2 (germline): SNHLY, FYNNEI. Trimming cost V 2 bases and J 1 base, with 5 bases left between them. The CDR3: CASSEQGNTEAFF. CDR3 sequence (DNA): TGTGCCAGCAGTGAACAGGGGAACACTGAAGCTTTCTTT.

The J gene is TRBJ1-1, the V gene TRBV29-1, with D uncertain. CDR3 length: 14 amino acids. Trimming took 0 bases from V and 1 from J, leaving 9 bases between them. The germline V gene encodes CDR1 SQVTM and CDR2 ANQGSEA. The CDR3 sequence: CSVEDRSANTEAFF. As DNA, the CDR3 is TGCAGCGTTGAAGATCGTTCAGCGAACACTGAAGCTTTCTTT.

CDR3 DNA: TGTGCCAGTAGCCCGGTGATCCATCAGCCCCAGCATTTT. It yields the protein CASSPVIHQPQHF. This chain links TRBV19 with TRBJ1-5; D not certain. Trimming cost V 6 bases and J 5 bases, with 11 bases left between them. There are 13 residues in the CDR3. CDR1 is LNHDA, CDR2 SQIVND, per germline (reference sequence).

The rearrangement uses TRBV27 and TRBJ2-5, with 8 bases that match TRBD1. V trimming: 5 bases; J trimming: 9 bases; junction bases outside the gene matches: 11. The CDR3 extends over 14 amino acids. Germline CDR1 and CDR2: MNHEY and SMNVEV (reference sequence). CDR3: CASSPSGQVAAQYF. CDR3 coding DNA: TGTGCCAGCAGTCCATCGGGACAGGTCGCGGCCCAGTACTTC.

The V gene is TRBV5-4, the J gene TRBJ1-1; TRBD1 agrees at 10 bases. Germline loops: CDR1 SGHNT, CDR2 YYREEE (reference sequence). This CDR3 spans 15 amino acids. Unmatched junction bases numbered 4, after V lost 5 bases and J lost 0 bases. The CDR3: CASRGQGSMNTEAFF. The CDR3 nucleotides are TGTGCCAGCAGGGGACAGGGGAGCATGAACACTGAAGCTTTCTTT. The variable domain in full, completed from reference TRBV5-4 and TRBJ1-1, reads ETGVTQSPTHLIKTRGQQVTLRCSSQSGHNTVSWYQQALGQGPQFIFQYYREEENGRGNFPPRFSGLQFPNYSSELNVNALELDDSALYLCASRGQGSMNTEAFFGQGTRLTVV.

Note on this clone: This CDR3 is also generated by other DNA sequences in the sample. The rearrangement uses TRBV27 and TRBJ1-1, with 7 nucleotides matching TRBD1. Trimming took 5 bases from V and 4 from J; bases not matched to a gene: 7. Germline values: CDR1 MNHEY, CDR2 SMNVEV (reference sequence). The CDR3 spans 14 residues. DNA for the CDR3: TGTGCCAGCAGTCCCAAACAGGGGAGCACTGAAGCTTTCTTT. This translates into CASSPKQGSTEAFF.

The chain uses TRBV4-3 and TRBJ2-2; 8 bases match TRBD2. CDR1 and CDR2 from the germline V gene are LGHNA and YSLEER. The CDR3 totals 16 residues. V shed 2 bases, J shed 6 bases, and the junction held 8 bases outside the gene matches. The DNA for the CDR3 is TGCGCCAGCAGCCAATTCCCAGCGGGAGACTCCGGGGAGCTGTTTTTT. It codes for CASSQFPAGDSGELFF.

V and J are TRBV7-9 and TRBJ2-7, with D maybe TRBD2 (6 bases). In germline, CDR1 is SEHNR, CDR2 FQNEAQ (reference sequence). The CDR3 length is 13 residues. Trimming pared 5 bases from V and 3 bases from J, leaving 11 bases between. The CDR3 reads CASSTGLLYEQYF. The CDR3 coding sequence is TGTGCCAGCAGCACGGGACTGCTCTACGAGCAGTACTTC.

The chain combines TRBV6-6 with TRBJ2-7; D might be TRBD2 (6 bases). The germline V gene has CDR1 MNHNY and CDR2 SVGAGI (reference sequence). V was shortened by 9 bases and J by 3 bases, with 15 bases between the two germline ends. The CDR3 runs to 13 residues. The CDR3 protein is CASGLAEHYEQYF. The DNA of the CDR3 is TGTGCCAGTGGGTTAGCGGAACACTACGAGCAGTACTTC.

This chain connects TRBV2 to TRBJ2-3, with TRBD2 matching over 9 bases. Germline CDR1 and CDR2: SNHLY and FYNNEI. The CDR3 covers 15 residues. The V segment lost 6 bases and the J segment 3 bases; nucleotides outside the gene matches: 7. CDR3 loop: CASRRLAAGTDTQYF. The CDR3 DNA follows: TGTGCCAGCAGGAGACTAGCGGCAGGGACAGATACGCAGTATTTT.